This T cell receptor beta chain was identified during a study of cytomegalovirus exposure and HLA in healthy donors. In regard to this clone: Its cognate antigen is unknown.

Among the donors, all were healthy bone marrow donors. Regarding the study as a whole: Several of the most significant clusters appeared, in a later analysis, to be linked to common viral pathogens. The study dropped some indistinguishable V segments, TRBV6-2 and TRBV6-3 among them. Analysis performed later found around 15,000 TCR beta sequences associated with HLA alleles at 0.05 false discovery rate.

It was with 60 Vbeta and 13 Jbeta primers that the PCR ran. Sequencing was performed with immunoSEQ multiplex PCR; in TCRdb, only in-frame clones are kept and a portion is missing. Among more than 90,000 clones listed, about 74% were seen once. Looked up from germline, CDR1 is SGHNT and CDR2 is YENEEA. This CDR3 has 19 amino acids. V trimming: 5 bases; J trimming: 0 bases; junction bases outside the gene matches: 13. This receptor was taken from a female donor in good health and CMV-seronegative. The gene calls are TRBV11-3 and TRBJ2-1; 10 bases align to TRBD1. The sample consisted of PBMCs. The CDR3: CASSPPDRGSDSSYNEQFF. Written as DNA, the CDR3 is TGTGCCAGCAGCCCACCGGACAGGGGGAGCGATAGCTCCTACAATGAGCAGTTCTTC.